This T cell receptor (beta chain) is drawn from a study of T and B cells in COVID-19 patients. From blood, about 250-500 ng of genomic DNA served as TRB template. Germline CDR1 and CDR2: SGHNT and YYREEE (reference sequence). V lost 4 bases to trimming and J lost 3 bases; unmatched junction nucleotides: 7. This CDR3 spans 15 amino acids. In this sample, this clonotype is medium-sized. TRB rearrangements were amplified by multiplex PCR with BIOMED2 TRB-A/B primers. TCRdb re-derived calls from the multiplex PCR reads in MiXCR, one entry per CDR3 protein. Counted here are about 7,000 distinct CDR3 sequences, roughly 28% occurring once; the ten biggest clones make up 11%.

V gene TRBV5-4 combines with J gene TRBJ2-7, with 10 bases fitting TRBD2. The receptor comes from a human donor with active COVID-19. Sequencing was performed on blood. Here the CDR3 reads CASSRRASGSYEQYF. Written as DNA, the CDR3 is TGTGCCAGCAGCCGGCGGGCTAGCGGGAGCTACGAGCAGTACTTC.